The sequence of this TCR beta chain was determined in a study of blood T cell repertoires in COVID-19 (dated by TCRdb to about 2020). Concerning the study at large: Samples from collaborators originated in the United States, Italy and Spain and spanned both the acute and convalescent phases of COVID-19. The prospective study material was composed of cDNA or gDNA derived from T cells, B-cell-depleted T cells, or PBMCs. The dataset comprised deeply sampled blood TCRbeta repertoires from subjects exposed to, actively infected with, or recovered from COVID-19. The repertoires were made available in a free public database intended to serve as a resource for research on the immune response to SARS-CoV-2. Samples came from the ongoing ImmuneRACE study (first 160 participants) plus 1,254 subjects from 6 global collaborators. Nearly every sample came with metadata listing a de-identified subject ID, COVID-19 status, age in years and sex. HLA class I and class II types, where available, came from metadata supplied by the sample provider rather than from assay-based typing.

Whole blood was collected in K2EDTA tubes by collaborating institutions according to the institutions' own protocols. Collaborator samples were shipped for TCRbeta analysis as frozen whole blood, isolated PBMCs, or DNA extracted from either sample type. TCRbeta CDR3 regions were amplified from genomic DNA using the immunoSEQ Assay, a bias-controlled multiplex PCR. The original pipeline was this. The number of nucleated cells in each sample was estimated by amplification of reference gene primers within the assay. To quantify the absolute abundance of each unique TCRbeta CDR3 rearrangement, sequence reads were collapsed and filtered. For each sample, productive Simpson clonality was calculated as the square root of Simpson's diversity index across productive rearrangements. TCRdb holds this immuneACCESS table with in-frame rearrangements only. Some clones are missing; in checked studies, unresolved V genes explain under half, and the rest has no known cause. The V and J calls and clone size are taken from that table; D and trimming were inferred from the DNA. Counted in this sample were about 200,000 clones; around 80% of them appeared once. The top ten constitute 8% to 13% of the sample.

What the work shows at the level of the full study, not this receptor alone: How much clinical and demographic metadata was included differed by source and by participant, and the metadata was provided uncurated.

Notes on this clone: Its antigen is unknown. No clone much larger than this one lies a single base away; base qualities are absent.

CDR1 and CDR2, looked up from the germline V gene, are SGHTA and FQGTGA. V trim: 3 bases; J trim: 5 bases; unmatched bases: 5. The CDR3 sequence holds 15 residues, the cysteine and phenylalanine included. Just CDR3 DNA is preserved here, 45 bases in frame from base 1. The sequencing input was peripheral blood. This receptor chain uses TRBV7-3 and TRBJ2-5, and TRBD2 aligns with 11 junction nucleotides. The sequence was collected from a woman of 80 years or more with acute or convalescent COVID-19. The DNA sequence is as follows: TGTGCCAGCAGCTTTAGCGGGGGGGTATCTGAGACCCAGTACTTC. This translates into CASSFSGGVSETQYF.